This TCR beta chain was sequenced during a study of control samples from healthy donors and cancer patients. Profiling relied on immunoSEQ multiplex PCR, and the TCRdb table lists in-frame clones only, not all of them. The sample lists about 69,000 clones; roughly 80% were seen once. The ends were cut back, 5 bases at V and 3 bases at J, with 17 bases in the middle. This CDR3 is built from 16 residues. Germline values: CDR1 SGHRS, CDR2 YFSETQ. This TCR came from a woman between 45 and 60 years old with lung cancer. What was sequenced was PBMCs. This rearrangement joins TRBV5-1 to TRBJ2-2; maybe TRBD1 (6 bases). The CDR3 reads CASRSRGGSDTGELFF. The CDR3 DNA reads TGCGCCAGCAGATCCAGGGGCGGTTCGGACACCGGGGAGCTGTTTTTT.